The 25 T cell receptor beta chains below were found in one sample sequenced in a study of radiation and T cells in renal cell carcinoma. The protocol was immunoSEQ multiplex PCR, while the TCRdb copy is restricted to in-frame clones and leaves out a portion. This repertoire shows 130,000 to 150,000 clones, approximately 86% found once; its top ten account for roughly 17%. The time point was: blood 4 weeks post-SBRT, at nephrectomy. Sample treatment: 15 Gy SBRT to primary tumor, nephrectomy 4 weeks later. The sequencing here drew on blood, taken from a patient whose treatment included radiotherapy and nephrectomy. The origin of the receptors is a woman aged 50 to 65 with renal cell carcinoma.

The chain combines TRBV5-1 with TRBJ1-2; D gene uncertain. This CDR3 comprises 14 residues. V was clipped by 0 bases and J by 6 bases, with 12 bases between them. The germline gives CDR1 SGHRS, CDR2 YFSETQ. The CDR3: CASSLAPPEHGYTF. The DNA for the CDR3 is TGCGCCAGCAGCTTGGCCCCCCCAGAGCATGGCTACACCTTC.

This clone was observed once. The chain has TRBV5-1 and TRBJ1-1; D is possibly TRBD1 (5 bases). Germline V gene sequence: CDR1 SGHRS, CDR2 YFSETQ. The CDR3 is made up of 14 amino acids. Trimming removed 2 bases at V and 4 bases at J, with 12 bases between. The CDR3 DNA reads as TGCGCCAGCAGCTTAGGTGGGGACCCCACTGAAGCTTTCTTT. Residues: CASSLGGDPTEAFF.

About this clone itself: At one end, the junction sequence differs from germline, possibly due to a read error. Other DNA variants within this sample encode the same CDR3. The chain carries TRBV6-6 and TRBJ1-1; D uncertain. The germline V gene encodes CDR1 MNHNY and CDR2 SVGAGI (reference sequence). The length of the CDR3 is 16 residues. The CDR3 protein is CASSYSIERPNTEAFF. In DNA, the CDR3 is TGTGCCAGCAGTTACTCGATCGAAAGGCCGAACACTGAGGCTTTCTTT.

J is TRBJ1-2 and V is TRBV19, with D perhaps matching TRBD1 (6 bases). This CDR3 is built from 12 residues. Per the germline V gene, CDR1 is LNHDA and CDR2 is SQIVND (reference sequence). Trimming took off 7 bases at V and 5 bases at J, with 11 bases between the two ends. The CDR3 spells CASMDRRYGYTF. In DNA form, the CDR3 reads TGTGCCAGTATGGACAGACGATATGGCTACACCTTC.

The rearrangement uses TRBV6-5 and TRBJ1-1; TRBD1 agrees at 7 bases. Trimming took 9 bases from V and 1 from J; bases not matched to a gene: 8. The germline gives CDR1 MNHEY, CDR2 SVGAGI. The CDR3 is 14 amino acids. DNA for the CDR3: TGTGCCAGACTCCAGGGGGAAGGGAACACTGAAGCTTTCTTT. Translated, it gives CARLQGEGNTEAFF.

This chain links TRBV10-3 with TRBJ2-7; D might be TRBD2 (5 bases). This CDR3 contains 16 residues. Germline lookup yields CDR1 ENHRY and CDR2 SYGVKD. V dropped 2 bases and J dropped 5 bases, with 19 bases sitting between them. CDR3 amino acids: CAISEVRLGRGNEQYF. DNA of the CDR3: TGTGCCATCAGTGAGGTGAGATTGGGGAGAGGGAACGAGCAGTACTTC.

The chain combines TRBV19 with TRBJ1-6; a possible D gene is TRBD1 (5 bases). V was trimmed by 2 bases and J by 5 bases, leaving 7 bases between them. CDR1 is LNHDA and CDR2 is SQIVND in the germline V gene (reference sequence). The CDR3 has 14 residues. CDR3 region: CASSITRDNSPLHF. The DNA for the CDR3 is TGTGCCAGTAGTATAACCAGGGATAATTCACCCCTCCACTTT.

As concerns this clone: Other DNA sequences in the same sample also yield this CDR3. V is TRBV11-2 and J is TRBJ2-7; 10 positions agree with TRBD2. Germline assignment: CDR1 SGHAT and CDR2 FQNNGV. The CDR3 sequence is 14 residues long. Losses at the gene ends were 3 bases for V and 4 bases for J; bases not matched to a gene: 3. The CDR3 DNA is TGTGCCAGCAGCTTGGAGCGGGAGGGGTACGAGCAGTACTTC. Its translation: CASSLEREGYEQYF.

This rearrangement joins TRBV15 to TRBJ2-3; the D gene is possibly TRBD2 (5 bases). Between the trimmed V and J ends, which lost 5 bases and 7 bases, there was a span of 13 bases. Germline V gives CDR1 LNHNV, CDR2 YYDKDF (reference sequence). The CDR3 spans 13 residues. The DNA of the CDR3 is TGTGCCACCAGCGGACTTTCTTCCTATACGCAGTATTTT. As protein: CATSGLSSYTQYF.

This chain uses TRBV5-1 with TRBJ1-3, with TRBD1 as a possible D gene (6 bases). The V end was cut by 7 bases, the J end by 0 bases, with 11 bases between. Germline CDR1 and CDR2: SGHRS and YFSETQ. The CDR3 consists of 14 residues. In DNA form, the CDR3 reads TGCGCCAGCGGGGCGGGGGCCTCTGGAAACACCATATATTTT. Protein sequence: CASGAGASGNTIYF. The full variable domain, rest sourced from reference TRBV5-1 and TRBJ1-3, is KAGVTQTPRYLIKTRGQQVTLSCSPISGHRSVSWYQQTPGQGLQFLFEYFSETQRNKGNFPGRFSGRQFSNSRSEMNVSTLELGDSALYLCASGAGASGNTIYFGEGSWLTVV.

In DNA, the CDR3 is TGTGCCAGCTCACCTGGAAGTGGAGAGACCCAGTACTTC. Protein sequence: CASSPGSGETQYF. The chain couples TRBV18 to TRBJ2-5; D is unresolved. Germline CDR1 and CDR2: KGHSH and LQKENI. Trimming shortened V by 3 bases and J by 4 bases, and 9 bases separated the two germline ends. There are 13 residues in the CDR3.

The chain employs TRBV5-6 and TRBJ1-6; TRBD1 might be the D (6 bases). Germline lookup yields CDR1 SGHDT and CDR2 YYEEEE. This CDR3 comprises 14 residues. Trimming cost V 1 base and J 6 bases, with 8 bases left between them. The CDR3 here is CASSLKGGNSPLHF. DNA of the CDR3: TGTGCCAGCAGCTTGAAAGGGGGTAATTCACCCCTCCACTTT.

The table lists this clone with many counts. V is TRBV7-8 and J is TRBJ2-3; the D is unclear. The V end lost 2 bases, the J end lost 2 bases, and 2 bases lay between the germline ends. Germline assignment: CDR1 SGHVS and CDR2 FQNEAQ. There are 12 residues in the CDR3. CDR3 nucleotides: TGTGCCAGCAGCTTATCCACAGATACGCAGTATTTT. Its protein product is CASSLSTDTQYF.

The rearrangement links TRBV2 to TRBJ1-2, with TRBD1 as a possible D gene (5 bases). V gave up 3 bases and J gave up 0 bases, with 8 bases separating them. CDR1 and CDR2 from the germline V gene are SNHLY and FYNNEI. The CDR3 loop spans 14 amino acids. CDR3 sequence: CASSEGGTNYGYTF. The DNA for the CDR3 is TGTGCCAGCAGTGAGGGGGGTACTAACTATGGCTACACCTTC.

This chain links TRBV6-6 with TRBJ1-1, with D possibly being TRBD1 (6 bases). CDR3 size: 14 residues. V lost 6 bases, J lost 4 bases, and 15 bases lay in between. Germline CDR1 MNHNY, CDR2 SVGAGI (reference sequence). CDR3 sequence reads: CASRGGGRVTEAFF. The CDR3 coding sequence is TGTGCCAGCAGAGGGGGGGGGAGGGTCACTGAAGCTTTCTTT.

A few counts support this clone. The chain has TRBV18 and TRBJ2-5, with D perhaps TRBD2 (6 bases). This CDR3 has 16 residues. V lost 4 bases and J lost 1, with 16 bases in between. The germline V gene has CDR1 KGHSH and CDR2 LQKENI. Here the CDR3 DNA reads TGTGCCAGCTCACAGGGGTTGCGGGGCTCCCAAGAGACCCAGTACTTC. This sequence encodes CASSQGLRGSQETQYF. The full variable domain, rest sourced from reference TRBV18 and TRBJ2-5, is NAGVMQNPRHLVRRRGQEARLRCSPMKGHSHVYWYRQLPEEGLKFMVYLQKENIIDESGMPKERFSAEFPKEGPSILRIQQVVRGDSAAYFCASSQGLRGSQETQYFGPGTRLLVL.

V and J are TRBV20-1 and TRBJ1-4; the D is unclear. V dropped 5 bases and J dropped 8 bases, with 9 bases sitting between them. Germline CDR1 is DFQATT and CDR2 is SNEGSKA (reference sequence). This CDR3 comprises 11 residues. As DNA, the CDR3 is TGCAGTGCTGAATCCTTGGAAAAACTGTTTTTT. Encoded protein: CSAESLEKLFF.

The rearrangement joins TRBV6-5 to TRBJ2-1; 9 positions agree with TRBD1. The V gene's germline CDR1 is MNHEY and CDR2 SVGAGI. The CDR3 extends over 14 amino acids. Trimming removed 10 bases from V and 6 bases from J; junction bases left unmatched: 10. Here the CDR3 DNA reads TGTGCCACCCTTACAGGGGGCCGGGGCAATGAGCAGTTCTTC. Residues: CATLTGGRGNEQFF.

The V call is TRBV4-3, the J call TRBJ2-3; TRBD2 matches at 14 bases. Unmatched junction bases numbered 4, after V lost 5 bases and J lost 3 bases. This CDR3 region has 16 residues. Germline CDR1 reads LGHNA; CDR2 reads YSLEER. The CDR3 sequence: CASSKTSGGATDTQYF. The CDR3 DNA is TGCGCCAGCAGCAAGACTAGCGGGGGGGCGACAGATACGCAGTATTTT.

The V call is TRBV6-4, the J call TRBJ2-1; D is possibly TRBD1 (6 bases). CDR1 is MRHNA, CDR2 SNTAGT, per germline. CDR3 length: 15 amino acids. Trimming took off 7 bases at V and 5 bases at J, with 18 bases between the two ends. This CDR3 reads CASNQTGKYNNEQFF. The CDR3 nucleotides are TGTGCCAGCAATCAGACAGGAAAATATAACAATGAGCAGTTCTTC.

The CDR3 DNA reads TGTGCCAGCAGCTTAGGGACATCCTCCTACGAGCAGTACTTC. Protein: CASSLGTSSYEQYF. V usage is TRBV11-2 and J usage is TRBJ2-7, with a tentative D call TRBD1 (5 bases). CDR1 is SGHAT and CDR2 is FQNNGV in the germline V gene. The CDR3 has 14 residues. V lost 1 base to trimming and J lost 0 bases, with 7 bases between them.

The CDR3 sequence: CASSLTQYKNIQYF. Here the CDR3 DNA reads TGTGCCAGCAGTTTGACGCAGTACAAAAACATTCAGTACTTC. The V gene is TRBV27, the J gene TRBJ2-4, with no clear D. The CDR3 totals 14 residues. Germline values: CDR1 MNHEY, CDR2 SMNVEV (reference sequence). V gave up 3 bases and J gave up 3 bases, with 9 bases separating them.

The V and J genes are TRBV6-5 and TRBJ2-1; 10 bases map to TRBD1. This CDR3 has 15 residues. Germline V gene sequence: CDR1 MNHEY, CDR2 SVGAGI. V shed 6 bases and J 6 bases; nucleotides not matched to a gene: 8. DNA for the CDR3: TGTGCCAGCAGACCGCCGGGACAGGGGAGCAATGAGCAGTTCTTC. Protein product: CASRPPGQGSNEQFF.

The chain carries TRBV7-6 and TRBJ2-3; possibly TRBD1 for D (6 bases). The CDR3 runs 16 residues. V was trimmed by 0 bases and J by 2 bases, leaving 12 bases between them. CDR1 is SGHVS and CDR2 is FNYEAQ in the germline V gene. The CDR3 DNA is TGTGCCAGCAGCTTAGCGGGACATCGACCCACAGATACGCAGTATTTT. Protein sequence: CASSLAGHRPTDTQYF.

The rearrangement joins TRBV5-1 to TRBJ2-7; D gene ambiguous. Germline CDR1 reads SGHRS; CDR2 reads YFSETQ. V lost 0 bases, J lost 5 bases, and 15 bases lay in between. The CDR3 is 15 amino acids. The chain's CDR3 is CASSLAGRSENEQYF. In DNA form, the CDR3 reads TGCGCCAGCAGCTTGGCAGGCAGGTCCGAGAACGAGCAGTACTTC.